These 9 T cell receptor beta chains came from one sample sequenced in a study of blood T cell repertoires in COVID-19. Assay: immunoSEQ multiplex PCR; the TCRdb copy retains only in-frame clones and omits some. The sample holds roughly 260,000 clones, roughly 90% seen once. Sequenced input: peripheral blood. Source of these receptors: a woman aged 45-65 years who had recovered from COVID-19.

The chain links TRBV5-6 to TRBJ2-1; no clear D. Trimming cost V 1 base and J 4 bases, with 3 bases left between them. The CDR3 has 12 amino acids. Germline V gene lookup returns CDR1 SGHDT and CDR2 YYEEEE. CDR3 loop: CASSLLYNEQFF. CDR3 coding DNA: TGTGCCAGCAGCTTGCTTTACAATGAGCAGTTCTTC.

The rearrangement links TRBV7-9 to TRBJ2-3; D call uncertain. Germline CDR1 reads SEHNR; CDR2 reads FQNEAQ (reference sequence). Trimming took off 1 base at V and 1 base at J, with 9 bases between the two ends. This CDR3 contains 15 residues. CDR3 DNA: TGTGCCAGCAGCTTAGTAGAGACTGGCACAGATACGCAGTATTTT. Encoded protein: CASSLVETGTDTQYF.

V usage is TRBV19 and J usage is TRBJ1-2, with 7 nucleotides matching TRBD1. The germline CDR1 and CDR2 sequences are LNHDA and SQIVND (reference sequence). V lost 5 bases and J lost 4; bases outside the gene matches: 19. The CDR3 spans 18 residues. As DNA, the CDR3 is TGTGCCAGTAGTCCCCCCCCGGGGCGGGGACAGAGCTTCTATGGCTACACCTTC. It is translated as CASSPPPGRGQSFYGYTF. The variable domain in full, completed from reference TRBV19 and TRBJ1-2, reads DGGITQSPKYLFRKEGQNVTLSCEQNLNHDAMYWYRQDPGQGLRLIYYSQIVNDFQKGDIAEGYSVSREKKESFPLTVTSAQKNPTAFYLCASSPPPGRGQSFYGYTFGSGTRLTVV.

This chain connects TRBV4-2 to TRBJ1-2, with D possibly TRBD1 on 6 matching bases. The CDR3 sequence is 16 residues long. From germline, CDR1 is LGHNA and CDR2 YNFKEQ. Between the trimmed V and J ends, which lost 4 bases and 7 bases, there was a span of 22 bases. The CDR3 bases are TGTGCCAGCAGCCCTGCCAAGGGTACAGGGCTGGTTGGCTACACCTTC. Its protein product is CASSPAKGTGLVGYTF.

In its sample, this clone was seen a few times. The chain couples TRBV9 to TRBJ1-1; D not certain. The CDR3 covers 14 residues. Germline CDR1 reads SGDLS; CDR2 reads YYNGEE. Trimming cost V 1 base and J 3 bases, with 10 bases left between them. The CDR3 sequence is CASSVQVTDTEAFF. The CDR3 DNA is TGTGCCAGCAGCGTACAGGTTACCGACACTGAAGCTTTCTTT.

DNA for the CDR3: TGTGCCAGCAGCCCGCGACTGGGGAGCGGGAGGGCCGGCAATGAGCAGTTCTTC. The encoded protein is CASSPRLGSGRAGNEQFF. The rearrangement joins TRBV7-2 to TRBJ2-1; 10 bases fit TRBD2. V lost 5 bases to trimming and J lost 6 bases; unmatched junction nucleotides: 16. CDR3 length equals 18 residues. Looked up from germline, CDR1 is SGHTA and CDR2 is FQGNSA.

CDR3 protein: CASWVVGVRGAFF. The CDR3 nucleotides are TGTGCCAGTTGGGTAGTCGGGGTTCGTGGAGCTTTCTTT. The genes are TRBV30 and TRBJ1-1; D is unresolved. The germline V and J ends were trimmed by 8 bases and 10 bases, with 23 bases remaining between them. The germline CDR1 and CDR2 sequences are GTSNPN and SVGIG (reference sequence). The CDR3 has 13 residues.

This chain joins TRBV5-1 and TRBJ2-5; D is possibly TRBD1 (6 bases). V lost 0 bases to trimming and J lost 4 bases, with 13 bases between them. This CDR3 region has 15 residues. Per germline, CDR1 SGHRS and CDR2 YFSETQ. This CDR3 is CASSLVISGAETQYF. The CDR3 nucleotides are TGCGCCAGCAGCTTGGTAATCTCAGGGGCAGAGACCCAGTACTTC. Full variable domain (rest looked up from reference TRBV5-1 and TRBJ2-5): KAGVTQTPRYLIKTRGQQVTLSCSPISGHRSVSWYQQTPGQGLQFLFEYFSETQRNKGNFPGRFSGRQFSNSRSEMNVSTLELGDSALYLCASSLVISGAETQYFGPGTRLLVL.

This rearrangement joins TRBV7-9 to TRBJ2-7; TRBD2 is a possible D gene (6 bases). Germline V gene data show CDR1 as SEHNR and CDR2 as FQNEAQ (reference sequence). The CDR3 spans 12 residues. V was pared by 5 bases and J by 4 bases, with 9 bases between. The CDR3 is CASSAGRYEQYF. The DNA for the CDR3 is TGTGCCAGCAGCGCCGGGAGATACGAGCAGTACTTC.